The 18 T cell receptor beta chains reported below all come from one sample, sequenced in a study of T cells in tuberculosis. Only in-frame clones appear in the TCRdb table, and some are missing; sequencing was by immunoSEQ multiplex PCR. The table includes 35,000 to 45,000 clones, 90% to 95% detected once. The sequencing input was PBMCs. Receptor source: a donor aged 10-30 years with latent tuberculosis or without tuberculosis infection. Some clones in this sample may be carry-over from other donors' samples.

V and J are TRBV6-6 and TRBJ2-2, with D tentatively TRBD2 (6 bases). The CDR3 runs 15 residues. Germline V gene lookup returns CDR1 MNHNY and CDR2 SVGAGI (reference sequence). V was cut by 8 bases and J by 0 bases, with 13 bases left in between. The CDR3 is CASASGETNTGELFF. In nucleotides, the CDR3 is TGTGCCAGCGCCTCGGGGGAAACGAACACCGGGGAGCTGTTTTTT.

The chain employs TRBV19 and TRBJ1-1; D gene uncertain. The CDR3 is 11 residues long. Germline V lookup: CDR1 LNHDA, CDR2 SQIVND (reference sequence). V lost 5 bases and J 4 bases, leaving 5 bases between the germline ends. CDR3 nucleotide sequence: TGTGCCAGTAGTGTCGGCACTGAAGCTTTCTTT. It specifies CASSVGTEAFF.

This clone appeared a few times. CDR3 coding DNA: TGTGCCAGCAGCACCGGACAGGGGGATACCGAGCAGTACTTC. It specifies CASSTGQGDTEQYF. The gene calls are TRBV5-8 and TRBJ2-7; 10 bases agree with TRBD1. Per the germline V gene, CDR1 is SGHTS and CDR2 is YDEGEE. J was trimmed by 6 bases and V by 4 bases; bases with no gene match: 7. CDR3 length equals 14 residues. Supplemented by reference TRBV5-8 and TRBJ2-7, the full variable domain reads EAGVTQSPTHLIKTRGQQATLRCSPISGHTSVYWYQQALGLGLQFLLWYDEGEERNRGNFPPRFSGRQFPNYSSELNVNALELEDSALYLCASSTGQGDTEQYFGPGTRLTVT.

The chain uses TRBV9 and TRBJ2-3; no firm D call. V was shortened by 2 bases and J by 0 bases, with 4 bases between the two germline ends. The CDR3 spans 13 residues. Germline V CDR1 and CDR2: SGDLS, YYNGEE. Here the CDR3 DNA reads TGTGCCAGCAGCGTCGTCAGCACAGATACGCAGTATTTT. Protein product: CASSVVSTDTQYF.

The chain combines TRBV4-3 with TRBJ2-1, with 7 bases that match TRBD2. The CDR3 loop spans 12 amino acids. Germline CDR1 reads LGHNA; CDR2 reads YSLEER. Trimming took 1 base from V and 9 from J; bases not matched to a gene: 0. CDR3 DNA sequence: TGCGCCAGCAGCCAAGGGGAGGGTGAGCAGTTCTTC. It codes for CASSQGEGEQFF.

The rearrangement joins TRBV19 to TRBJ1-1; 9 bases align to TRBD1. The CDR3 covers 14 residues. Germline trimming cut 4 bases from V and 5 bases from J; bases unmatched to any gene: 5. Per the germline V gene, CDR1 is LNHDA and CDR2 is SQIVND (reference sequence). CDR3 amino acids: CASSTGQGRTEAFF. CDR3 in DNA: TGTGCCAGTAGTACCGGACAGGGGAGGACTGAAGCTTTCTTT.

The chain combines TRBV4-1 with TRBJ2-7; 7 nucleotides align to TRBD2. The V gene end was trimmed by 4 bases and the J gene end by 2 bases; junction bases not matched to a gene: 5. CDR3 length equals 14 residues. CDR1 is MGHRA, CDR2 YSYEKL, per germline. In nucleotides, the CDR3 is TGCGCCAGCAGCCTAAGCGGGGAGGCCTACGAGCAGTACTTC. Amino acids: CASSLSGEAYEQYF.

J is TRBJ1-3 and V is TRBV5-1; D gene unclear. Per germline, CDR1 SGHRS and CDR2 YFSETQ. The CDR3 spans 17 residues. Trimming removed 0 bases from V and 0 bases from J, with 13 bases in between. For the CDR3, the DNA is TGCGCCAGCAGCTTGGAAGGTCAGACTATCTCTGGAAACACCATATATTTT. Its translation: CASSLEGQTISGNTIYF.

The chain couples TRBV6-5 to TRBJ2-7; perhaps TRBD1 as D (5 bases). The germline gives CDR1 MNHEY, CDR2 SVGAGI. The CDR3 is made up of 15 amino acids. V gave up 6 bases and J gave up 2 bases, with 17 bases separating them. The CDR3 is CASSLKGAPTYEQYV. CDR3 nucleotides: TGTGCCAGCAGCCTAAAAGGGGCACCCACCTACGAGCAGTACGTC.

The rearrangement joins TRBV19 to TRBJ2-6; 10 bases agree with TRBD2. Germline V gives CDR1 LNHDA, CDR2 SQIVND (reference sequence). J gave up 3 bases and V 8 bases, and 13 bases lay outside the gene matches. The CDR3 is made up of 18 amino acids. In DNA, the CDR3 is TGTGCCAGTTTTCTATCAGGCCTAGCGGGGGTTGGGGCCAACGTCCTGACTTTC. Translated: CASFLSGLAGVGANVLTF.

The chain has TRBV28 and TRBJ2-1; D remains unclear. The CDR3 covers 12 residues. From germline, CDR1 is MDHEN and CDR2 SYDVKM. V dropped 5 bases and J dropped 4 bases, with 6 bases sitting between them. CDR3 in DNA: TGTGCCAGCAGTCTTCTTTACAATGAGCAGTTCTTC. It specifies CASSLLYNEQFF.

The CDR3 bases are TGTGCCAGCAGGCTCTCGGGTACTTACGAGCAGTACTTC. Translating gives CASRLSGTYEQYF. J is TRBJ2-7 and V is TRBV5-4; D is uncertain. CDR1 SGHNT and CDR2 YYREEE come from the germline V gene (reference sequence). CDR3 length: 13 residues. Trimming took 5 bases from V and 4 from J, leaving 13 bases between them.

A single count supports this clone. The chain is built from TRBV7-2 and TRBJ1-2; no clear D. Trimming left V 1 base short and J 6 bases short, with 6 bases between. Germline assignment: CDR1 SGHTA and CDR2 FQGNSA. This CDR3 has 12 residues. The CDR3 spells CASSLEGDGYTF. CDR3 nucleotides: TGTGCCAGCAGCTTAGAGGGAGATGGCTACACCTTC.

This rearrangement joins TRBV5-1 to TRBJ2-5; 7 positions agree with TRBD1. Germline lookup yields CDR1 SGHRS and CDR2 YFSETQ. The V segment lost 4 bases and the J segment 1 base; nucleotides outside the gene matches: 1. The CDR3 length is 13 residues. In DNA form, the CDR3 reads TGCGCCAGCAGCAGACAGGGCCAAGAGACCCAGTACTTC. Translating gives CASSRQGQETQYF.

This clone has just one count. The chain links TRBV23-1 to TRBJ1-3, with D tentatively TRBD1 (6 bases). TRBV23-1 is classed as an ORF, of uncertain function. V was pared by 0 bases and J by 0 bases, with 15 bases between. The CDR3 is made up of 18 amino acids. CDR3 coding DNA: TGCGCCAGCAGTCAATCGATTGGGGGCCGCTGCTCTGGAAACACCATATATTTT. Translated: CASSQSIGGRCSGNTIYF.

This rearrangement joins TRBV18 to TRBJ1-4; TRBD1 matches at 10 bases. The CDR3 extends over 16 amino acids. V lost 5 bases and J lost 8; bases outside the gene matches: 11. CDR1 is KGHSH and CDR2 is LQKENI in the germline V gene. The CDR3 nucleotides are TGTGCCAGCTCAGCAGATCGGGACAGGGGTAACGAAAAACTGTTTTTT. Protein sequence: CASSADRDRGNEKLFF.

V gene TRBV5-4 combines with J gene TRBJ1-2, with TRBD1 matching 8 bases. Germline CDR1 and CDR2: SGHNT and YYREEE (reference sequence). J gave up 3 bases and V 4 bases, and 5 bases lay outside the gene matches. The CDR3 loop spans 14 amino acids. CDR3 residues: CASSRTGSDYGYTF. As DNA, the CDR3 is TGTGCCAGCAGCCGGACAGGGTCTGACTATGGCTACACCTTC.

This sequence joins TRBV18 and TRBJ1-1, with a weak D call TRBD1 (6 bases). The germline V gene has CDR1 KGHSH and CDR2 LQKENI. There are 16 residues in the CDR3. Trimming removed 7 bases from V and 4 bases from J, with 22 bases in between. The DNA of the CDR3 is TGTGCCAGCTGTTCCGGGAGGGGGTATGATTGCACTGAAGCTTTCTTT. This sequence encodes CASCSGRGYDCTEAFF.